This T cell receptor beta chain was captured by sequencing in a study of blood T cell repertoires in COVID-19. At the level of the study: The samples span acute and convalescent COVID-19 from the United States, Italy and Spain.

Method: immunoSEQ multiplex PCR; TCRdb's copy keeps in-frame clones and lacks some. Among 300,000 to 400,000 clones listed, 88% were seen once. Individuals aged roughly 18 to 100 years were recruited from roughly 22 US areas. Each recovered donor of Cohort 3 presented with two negative PCRs, clearance, or symptom resolution. This receptor was taken from a man aged 25 to 40 who had recovered from COVID-19. The material sequenced was PBMCs or T cells enriched from blood (not recorded which).

CDR3 sequence reads: CASSYSTDLYGYTF. The CDR3 DNA sequence: TGTGCCAGCAGTTACAGTACAGATCTATATGGCTACACCTTC. The chain is built from TRBV6-2 or TRBV6-3 and TRBJ1-2, with D hard to call. This CDR3 spans 14 amino acids. V lost 2 bases and J lost 5, with 12 bases in between. Germline V lookup: CDR1 MNHEY, CDR2 SVGEGT.